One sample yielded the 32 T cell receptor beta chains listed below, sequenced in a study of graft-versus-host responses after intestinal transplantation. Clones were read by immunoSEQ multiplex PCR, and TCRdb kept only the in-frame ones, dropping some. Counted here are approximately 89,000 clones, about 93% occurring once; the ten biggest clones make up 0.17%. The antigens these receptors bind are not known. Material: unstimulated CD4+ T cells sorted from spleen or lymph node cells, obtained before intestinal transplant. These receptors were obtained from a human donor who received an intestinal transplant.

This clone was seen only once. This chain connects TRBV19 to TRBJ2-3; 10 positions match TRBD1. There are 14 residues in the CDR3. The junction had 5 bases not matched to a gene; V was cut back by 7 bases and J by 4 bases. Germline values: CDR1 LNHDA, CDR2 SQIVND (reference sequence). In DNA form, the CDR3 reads TGTGCCAGTACCCGGGACAGGGGATCAGATACGCAGTATTTT. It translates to CASTRDRGSDTQYF.

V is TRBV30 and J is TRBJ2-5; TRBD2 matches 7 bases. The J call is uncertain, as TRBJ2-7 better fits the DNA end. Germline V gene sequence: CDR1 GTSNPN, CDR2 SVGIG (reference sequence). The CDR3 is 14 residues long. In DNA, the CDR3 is TGTGCCTGGATGCTGGGCGGGAGCTCCTACGAGCAGTACTTC. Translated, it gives CAWMLGGSSYEQYF.

Written as DNA, the CDR3 is TGTGCCAGCAGTGAACGTTACAGGGATTCACCCCTCCACTTT. Protein product: CASSERYRDSPLHF. The chain uses TRBV6-1 and TRBJ1-6; tentatively, D is TRBD1 (6 bases). This CDR3 has 14 residues. V gave up 2 bases and J gave up 8 bases, with 10 bases separating them. Per the germline V gene, CDR1 is MNHNS and CDR2 is SASEGT.

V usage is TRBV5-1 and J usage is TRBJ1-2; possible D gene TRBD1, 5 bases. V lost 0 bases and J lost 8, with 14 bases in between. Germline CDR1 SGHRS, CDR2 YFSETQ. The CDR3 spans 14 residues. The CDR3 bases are TGCGCCAGCAGCTTGGCCCCGGGGGTCGACGGCTACACCTTC. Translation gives CASSLAPGVDGYTF. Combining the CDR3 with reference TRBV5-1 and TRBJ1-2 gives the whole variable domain KAGVTQTPRYLIKTRGQQVTLSCSPISGHRSVSWYQQTPGQGLQFLFEYFSETQRNKGNFPGRFSGRQFSNSRSEMNVSTLELGDSALYLCASSLAPGVDGYTFGSGTRLTVV.

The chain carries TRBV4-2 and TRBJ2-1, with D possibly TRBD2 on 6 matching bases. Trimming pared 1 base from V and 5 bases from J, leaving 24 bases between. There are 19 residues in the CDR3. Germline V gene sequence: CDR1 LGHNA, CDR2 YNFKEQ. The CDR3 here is CASSQASGDGTSPNNEQFF. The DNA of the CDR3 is TGTGCCAGCAGCCAAGCATCGGGGGACGGAACTAGCCCAAACAATGAGCAGTTCTTC.

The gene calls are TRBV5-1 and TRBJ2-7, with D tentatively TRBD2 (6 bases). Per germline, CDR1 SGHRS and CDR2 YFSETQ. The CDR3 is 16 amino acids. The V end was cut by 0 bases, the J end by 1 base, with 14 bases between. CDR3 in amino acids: CASSLDQRVRSYEQYF. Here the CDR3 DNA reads TGCGCCAGCAGCTTGGATCAGCGGGTTCGATCCTACGAGCAGTACTTC.

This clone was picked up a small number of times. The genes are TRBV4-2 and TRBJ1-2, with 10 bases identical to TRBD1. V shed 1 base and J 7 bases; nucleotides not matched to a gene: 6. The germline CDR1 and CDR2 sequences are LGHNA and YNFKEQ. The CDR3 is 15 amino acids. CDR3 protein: CASSQVETGGFGYTF. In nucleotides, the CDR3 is TGTGCCAGCAGCCAAGTTGAGACAGGGGGCTTTGGCTACACCTTC.

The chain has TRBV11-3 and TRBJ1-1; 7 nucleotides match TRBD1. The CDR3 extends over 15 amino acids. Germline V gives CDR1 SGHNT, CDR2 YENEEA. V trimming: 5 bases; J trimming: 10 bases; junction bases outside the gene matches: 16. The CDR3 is CASSLGTAENGRAFF. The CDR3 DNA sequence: TGTGCCAGCAGCCTAGGGACAGCCGAGAATGGAAGAGCTTTCTTT.

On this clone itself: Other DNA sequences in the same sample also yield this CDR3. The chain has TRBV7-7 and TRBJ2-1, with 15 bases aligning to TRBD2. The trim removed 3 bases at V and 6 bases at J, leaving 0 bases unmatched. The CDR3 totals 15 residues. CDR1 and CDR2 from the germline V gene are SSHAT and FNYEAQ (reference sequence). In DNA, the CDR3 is TGTGCCAGCAGCTTGGGACTAGCGGGGGGCAATGAGCAGTTCTTC. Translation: CASSLGLAGGNEQFF.

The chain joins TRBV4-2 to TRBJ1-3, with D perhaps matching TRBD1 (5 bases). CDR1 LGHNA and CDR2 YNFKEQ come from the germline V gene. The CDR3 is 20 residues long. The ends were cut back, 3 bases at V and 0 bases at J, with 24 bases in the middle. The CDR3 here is CASSQPLRAGSWLSGNTIYF. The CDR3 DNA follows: TGTGCCAGCAGCCAGCCCCTCAGGGCAGGGTCGTGGCTCTCTGGAAACACCATATATTTT.

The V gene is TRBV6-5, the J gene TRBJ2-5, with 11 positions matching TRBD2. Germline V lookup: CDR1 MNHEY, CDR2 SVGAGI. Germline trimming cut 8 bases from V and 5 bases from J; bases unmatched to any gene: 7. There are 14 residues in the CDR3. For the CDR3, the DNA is TGTGCCAGCCGGCGGGGACTAGCGGTCGAGACCCAGTACTTC. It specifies CASRRGLAVETQYF.

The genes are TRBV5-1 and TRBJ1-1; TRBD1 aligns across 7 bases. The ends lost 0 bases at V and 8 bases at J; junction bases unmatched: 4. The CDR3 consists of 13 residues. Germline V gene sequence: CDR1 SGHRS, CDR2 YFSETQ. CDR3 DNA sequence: TGCGCCAGCAGCTTGGCCCAGGGGGGAGAAGCTTTCTTT. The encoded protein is CASSLAQGGEAFF.

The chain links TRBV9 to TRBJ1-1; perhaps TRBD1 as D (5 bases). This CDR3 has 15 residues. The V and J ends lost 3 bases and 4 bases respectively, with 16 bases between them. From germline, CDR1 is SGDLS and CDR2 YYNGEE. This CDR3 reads CASSGNRGVSTEAFF. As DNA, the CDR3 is TGTGCCAGCAGCGGAAATCGGGGGGTGAGCACTGAAGCTTTCTTT.

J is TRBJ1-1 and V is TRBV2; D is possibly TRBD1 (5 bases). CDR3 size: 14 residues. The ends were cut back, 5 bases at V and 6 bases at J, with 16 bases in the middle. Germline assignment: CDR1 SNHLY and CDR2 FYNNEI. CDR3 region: CASSPVGGTSEAFF. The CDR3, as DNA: TGTGCCAGCAGTCCAGTCGGGGGGACCTCTGAAGCTTTCTTT.

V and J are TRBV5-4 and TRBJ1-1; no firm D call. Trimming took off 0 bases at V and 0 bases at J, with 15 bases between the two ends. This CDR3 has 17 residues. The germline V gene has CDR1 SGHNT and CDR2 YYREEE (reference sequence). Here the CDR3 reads CASSLGAGKYMNTEAFF. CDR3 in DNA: TGTGCCAGCAGCTTGGGCGCCGGGAAATACATGAACACTGAAGCTTTCTTT.

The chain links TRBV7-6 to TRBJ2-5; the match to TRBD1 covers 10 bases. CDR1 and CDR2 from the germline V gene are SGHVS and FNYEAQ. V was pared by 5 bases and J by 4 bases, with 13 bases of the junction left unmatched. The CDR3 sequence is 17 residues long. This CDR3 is CASSPGILRTGGETQYF. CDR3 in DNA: TGTGCCAGCAGCCCGGGAATTCTGCGGACAGGGGGAGAGACCCAGTACTTC.

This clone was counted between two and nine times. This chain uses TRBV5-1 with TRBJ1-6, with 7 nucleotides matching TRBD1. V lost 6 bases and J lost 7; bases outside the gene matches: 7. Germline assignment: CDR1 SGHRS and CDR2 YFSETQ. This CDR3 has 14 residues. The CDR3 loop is CASTRDSLNSPLHF. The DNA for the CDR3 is TGCGCCAGCACACGGGACAGCTTGAATTCACCCCTCCACTTT.

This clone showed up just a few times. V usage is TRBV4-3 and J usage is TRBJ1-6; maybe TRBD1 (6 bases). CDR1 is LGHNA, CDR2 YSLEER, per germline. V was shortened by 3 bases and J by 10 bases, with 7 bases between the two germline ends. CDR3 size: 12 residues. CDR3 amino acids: CASSQGASPLHF. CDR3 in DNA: TGCGCCAGCAGCCAGGGGGCCTCACCCCTCCACTTT.

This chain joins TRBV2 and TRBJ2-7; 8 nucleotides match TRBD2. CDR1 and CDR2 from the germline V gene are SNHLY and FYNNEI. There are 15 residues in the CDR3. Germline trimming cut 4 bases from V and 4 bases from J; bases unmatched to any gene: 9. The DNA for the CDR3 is TGTGCCAGCAGTGTTAGCGGGATCCCTCTTTACGAGCAGTACTTC. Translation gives CASSVSGIPLYEQYF.

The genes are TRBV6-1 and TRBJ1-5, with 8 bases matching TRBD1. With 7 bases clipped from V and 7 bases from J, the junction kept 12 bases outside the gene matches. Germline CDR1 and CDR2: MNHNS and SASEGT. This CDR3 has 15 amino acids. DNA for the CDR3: TGTGCCAGCATCTTTGCCGGGACAGGAAAACAGCCCCAGCATTTT. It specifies CASIFAGTGKQPQHF.

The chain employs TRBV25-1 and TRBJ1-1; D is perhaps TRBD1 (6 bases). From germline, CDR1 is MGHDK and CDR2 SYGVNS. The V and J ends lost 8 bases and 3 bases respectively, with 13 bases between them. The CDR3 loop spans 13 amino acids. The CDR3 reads CASGLTGHTEAFF. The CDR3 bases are TGTGCCAGCGGACTGACAGGCCACACTGAAGCTTTCTTT.

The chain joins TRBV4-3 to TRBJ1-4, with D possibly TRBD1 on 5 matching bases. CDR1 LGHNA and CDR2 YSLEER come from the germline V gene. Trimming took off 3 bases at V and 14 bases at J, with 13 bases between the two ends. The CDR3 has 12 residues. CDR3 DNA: TGCGCCAGCAGCCAGGTAACAGGCCATCTGTTTTTT. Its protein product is CASSQVTGHLFF.

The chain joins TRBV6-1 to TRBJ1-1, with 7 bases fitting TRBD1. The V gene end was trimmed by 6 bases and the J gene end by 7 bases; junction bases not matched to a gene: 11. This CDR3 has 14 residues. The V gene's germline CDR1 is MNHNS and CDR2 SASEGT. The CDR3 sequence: CASSRGQEKIEAFF. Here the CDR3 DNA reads TGTGCCAGCAGCCGAGGACAGGAGAAAATTGAAGCTTTCTTT.

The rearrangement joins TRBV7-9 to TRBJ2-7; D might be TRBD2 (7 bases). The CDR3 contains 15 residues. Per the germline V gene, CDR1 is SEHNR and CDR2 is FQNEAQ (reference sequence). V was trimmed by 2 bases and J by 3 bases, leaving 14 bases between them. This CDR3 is CASSLPRGAIYEQYF. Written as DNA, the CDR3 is TGTGCCAGCAGCTTACCCCGGGGGGCGATCTACGAGCAGTACTTC.

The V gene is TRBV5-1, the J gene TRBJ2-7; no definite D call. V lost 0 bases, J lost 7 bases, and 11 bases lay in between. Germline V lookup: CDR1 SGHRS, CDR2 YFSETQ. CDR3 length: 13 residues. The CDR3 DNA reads TGCGCCAGCAGCTTGGATCCGCCGAGGGAGCAGTACTTC. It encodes CASSLDPPREQYF.

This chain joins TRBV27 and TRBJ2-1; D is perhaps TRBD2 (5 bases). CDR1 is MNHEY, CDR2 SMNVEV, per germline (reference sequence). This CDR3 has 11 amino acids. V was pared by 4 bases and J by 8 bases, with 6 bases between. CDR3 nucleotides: TGTGCCAGCAGTTCTAGCTATGAGCAGTTCTTC. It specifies CASSSSYEQFF.

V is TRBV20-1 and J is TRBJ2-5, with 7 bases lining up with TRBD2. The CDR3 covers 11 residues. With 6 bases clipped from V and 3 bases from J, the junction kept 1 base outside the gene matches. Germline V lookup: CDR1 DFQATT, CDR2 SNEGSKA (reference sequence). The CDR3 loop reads CSAAGEETQYF. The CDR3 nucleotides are TGCAGTGCCGCGGGGGAAGAGACCCAGTACTTC.

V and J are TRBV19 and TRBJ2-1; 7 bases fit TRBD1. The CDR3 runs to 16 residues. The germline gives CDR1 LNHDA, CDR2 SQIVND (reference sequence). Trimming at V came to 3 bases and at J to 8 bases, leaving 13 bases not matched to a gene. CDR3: CASSITGTASQDEQFF. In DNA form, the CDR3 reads TGTGCCAGTAGTATTACCGGGACAGCTTCACAAGATGAGCAGTTCTTC. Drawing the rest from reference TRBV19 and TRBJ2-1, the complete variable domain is DGGITQSPKYLFRKEGQNVTLSCEQNLNHDAMYWYRQDPGQGLRLIYYSQIVNDFQKGDIAEGYSVSREKKESFPLTVTSAQKNPTAFYLCASSITGTASQDEQFFGPGTRLTVL.

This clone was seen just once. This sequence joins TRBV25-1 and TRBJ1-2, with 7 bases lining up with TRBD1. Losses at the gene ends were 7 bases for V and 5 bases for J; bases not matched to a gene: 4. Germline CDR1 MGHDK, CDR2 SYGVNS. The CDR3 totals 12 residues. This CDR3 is CASKGQFYGYTF. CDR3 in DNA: TGTGCCAGCAAGGGACAGTTTTATGGCTACACCTTC.

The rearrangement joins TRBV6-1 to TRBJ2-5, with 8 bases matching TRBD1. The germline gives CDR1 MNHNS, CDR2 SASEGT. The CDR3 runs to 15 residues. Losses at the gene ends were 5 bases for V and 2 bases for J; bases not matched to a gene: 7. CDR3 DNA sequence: TGTGCCAGCAGTACCCCGGACAGGGATCAAGAGACCCAGTACTTC. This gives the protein CASSTPDRDQETQYF.

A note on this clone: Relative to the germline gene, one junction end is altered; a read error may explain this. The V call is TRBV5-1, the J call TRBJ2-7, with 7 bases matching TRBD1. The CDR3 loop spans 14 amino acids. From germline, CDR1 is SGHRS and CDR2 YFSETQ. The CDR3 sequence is CASTLTGTADEQYF. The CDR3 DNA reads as TGCGCCAGCACCTTGACCGGGACAGCCGACGAGCAGTACTTC.

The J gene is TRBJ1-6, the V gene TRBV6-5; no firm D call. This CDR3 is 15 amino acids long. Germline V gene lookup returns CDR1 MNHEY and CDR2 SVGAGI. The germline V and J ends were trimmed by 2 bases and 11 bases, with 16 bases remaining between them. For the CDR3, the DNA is TGTGCCAGCAGTTACGTGTACACCCGCCAGACACCCCTCCACTTT. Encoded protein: CASSYVYTRQTPLHF.